This TCR beta chain was sequenced in a study of blood T cell repertoires in COVID-19. Residents of about two dozen US areas, aged roughly 18 to 89 years, made up the participants. Up to 2 weeks before entering the study, exposed participants had met a COVID-19 case. This CDR3 has 15 residues. V was shortened by 2 bases and J by 8 bases, with 18 bases between the two germline ends. Germline V gene sequence: CDR1 MNHEY, CDR2 SVGAGI. Profiled with immunoSEQ multiplex PCR; TCRdb holds only in-frame clones, not every one. The sample lists roughly 380,000 clones, about nine tenths occurring once. The specimen sequenced was PBMCs or T cells enriched from blood (not recorded which). The TCR comes from a woman aged 30 to 39 who had been exposed to COVID-19. J is TRBJ1-2 and V is TRBV6-5, with D possibly TRBD1 on 5 matching bases. This CDR3 is CASSYKRGATEGYTF. CDR3 nucleotide sequence: TGTGCCAGCAGTTACAAAAGGGGCGCGACGGAGGGCTACACCTTC.